One TCR beta chain is described in this entry. This clone has just one count. What this receptor recognizes is not known. No base quality values were provided; no much bigger clone lies one nucleotide off. V is shortened by 5 bases, J by 0 bases, and the region joining them spans 13 bases. CDR1 and CDR2 are read off the germline V gene as MGHRA and YSYEKL. From its cysteine to its phenylalanine, the CDR3 spans 16 amino acids. The kept DNA is CDR3 alone, 48 bases in frame from the first base. This sample stems from a study of blood T cell repertoires in COVID-19 (dated by TCRdb to the early 2020s). Background for the entire study: For ImmuneRACE Cohort 3, a participant was defined as recovered based on two consecutive negative NP/OP PCR tests, clearance by a healthcare professional, or resolution of symptoms. Samples from collaborators originated in the United States, Italy and Spain and spanned both the acute and convalescent phases of COVID-19. The material from the prospective study consisted of cDNA or gDNA derived from T cells, B-cell-depleted T cells, or PBMCs. The dataset comprised deeply sampled blood TCRbeta repertoires from subjects exposed to, actively infected with, or recovered from COVID-19. The repertoires were made available in a free public database intended to serve as a resource for research on the immune response to SARS-CoV-2. Samples were obtained from the ongoing ImmuneRACE study (first 160 participants) and from some 1,300 subjects provided by 6 global collaborators. The sample metadata nearly always contained a de-identified subject ID, COVID-19 status, age in years and sex. Where available, HLA class I and class II types were taken from metadata supplied by the sample provider and were not determined by assay-based typing.

TCRbeta CDR3 regions were amplified from genomic DNA using the immunoSEQ Assay, a bias-controlled multiplex PCR. Per the source publication's procedure: The number of nucleated cells in each sample was estimated from the amplification of reference gene primers within the assay. To quantify the absolute abundance of each unique TCRbeta CDR3 rearrangement, sequence reads were collapsed and filtered. For each sample, productive Simpson clonality was calculated as the square root of Simpson's diversity index over productive rearrangements. This is the immuneACCESS table as TCRdb keeps it, with only in-frame sequences that have V and J called. A part of the clones is gone; compared with another copy, unresolved V genes explain less than half, and the rest is unexplained. The V and J calls and clone size were taken over from that table, and D and trimming were inferred from the DNA. The table for this sample lists about 230,000 clones; approximately 87% of them were counted only once. The ten largest clones take up approximately 2.8% of the sample.

Participants in the prospective study were aged about 18 to 95 years, lived in under 30 United States geographic areas, and enrolled through a virtual design. Cohort assignment in the prospective study relied on participant-reported clinical history from a screening survey and a study questionnaire. In the prospective study, whole blood, serum and a nasopharyngeal or oropharyngeal swab were collected from each participant by mobile phlebotomists. Over an approximately 2-month period, participants in the prospective study had the option of providing additional blood draws and questionnaires. Blood samples from the prospective study were shipped frozen or at room temperature prior to DNA extraction. Overall study results and their limits: The amount of clinical and demographic metadata varied by source and participant and was provided uncurated.

This sequence originates from a woman in her forties or fifties in a cohort exposed to, infected with or recovered from COVID-19 (not recorded which). The chain couples TRBV4-1 to TRBJ1-4, and the D gene may be TRBD1, 5 bases matching. The sequencing input was PBMCs or T cells enriched from blood (not recorded which). CDR3 protein: CASSFRRQTTNEKLFF. The sequenced DNA: TGCGCCAGCAGCTTCCGTAGACAGACAACTAATGAAAAACTGTTTTTT.